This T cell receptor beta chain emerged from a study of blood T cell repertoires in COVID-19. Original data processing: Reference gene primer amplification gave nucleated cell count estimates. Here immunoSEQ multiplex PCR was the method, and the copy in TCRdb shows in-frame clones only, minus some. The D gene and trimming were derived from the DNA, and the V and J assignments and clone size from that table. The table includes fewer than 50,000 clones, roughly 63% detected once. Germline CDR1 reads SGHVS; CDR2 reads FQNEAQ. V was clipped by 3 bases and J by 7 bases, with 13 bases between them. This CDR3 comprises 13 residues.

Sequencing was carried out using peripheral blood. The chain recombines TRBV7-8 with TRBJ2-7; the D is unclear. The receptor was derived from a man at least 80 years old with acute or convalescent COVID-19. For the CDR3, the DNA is TGTGCCAGCAGCTTGGGCAACAGCCGGGAGCAGTACTTC. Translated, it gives CASSLGNSREQYF.